This TCR beta chain was retrieved from a study of blood T cell repertoires in COVID-19. Sequencing used immunoSEQ multiplex PCR; TCRdb keeps in-frame clones, though not all of them. The top ten clones hold about 9.4% of a sample with 130,000 or so clones, 70% to 90% of them seen once. The germline gives CDR1 SEHNR, CDR2 FQNEAQ (reference sequence). The CDR3 is 16 amino acids. Germline trimming cut 6 bases from V and 1 base from J; bases unmatched to any gene: 6. The sequenced sample was peripheral blood. This TCR came from a man aged 50 to 60 with acute or convalescent COVID-19. The rearrangement joins TRBV7-9 to TRBJ2-2; 9 nucleotides match TRBD1. The CDR3 protein is CASRGWTGENTGELFF. The CDR3 DNA follows: TGTGCCAGCAGGGGGTGGACAGGGGAGAACACCGGGGAGCTGTTTTTT.